These T cell receptor beta chains were read from a single sample in a study of early T cells in non-severe SARS-CoV-2 infection. TCRdb called the 5' RACE reads again in MiXCR, with one record for every CDR3 protein. The sample has 75,000 to 90,000 distinct CDR3 sequences; more than 10% are singletons. Sequences were obtained from whole blood. The source is an adult who was a healthcare worker with PCR-confirmed SARS-CoV-2 infection or an uninfected control (not recorded which). CDR3s include the opening cysteine and the closing phenylalanine or tryptophan. Fields, in order: J gene, V gene, clone size, D gene, CDR3 DNA, CDR3 protein. A D gene is named only where the DNA matches it firmly. Part of the rows lack a size; the others show once, few, many or a class for expanded clones.

>TRBJ2-7|TRBV6-2/TRBV6-3|few|.
TGTGCCAGCAGTTTACGGGGATGGAACGAGCAGTACTTC
CASSLRGWNEQYF
>TRBJ2-1|TRBV11-2|many|TRBD1
TGTGCCAGCAGCTCCGCGACAGGGGTGAATTATGAGCAGTTCTTC
CASSSATGVNYEQFF
>TRBJ2-5|TRBV10-1|many|TRBD1
TGCGCCAGCAGTGAGTCGCGGACAGGGCCGGGGGAGACCCAGTACTTC
CASSESRTGPGETQYF
>TRBJ2-7|TRBV27|many|.
TGTGCCAGCAGTTTATCTCGCGGGGAAGCCCCCTACGAGCAGTACTTC
CASSLSRGEAPYEQYF
>TRBJ1-4|TRBV27|.|.
TGTGCCAGCAGTACCCGACAGGCTGGTGAAAAACTGTTTTTT
CASSTRQAGEKLFF
>TRBJ2-7|TRBV9|.|TRBD1
TGTGCCAGCAGCGTTACAGGGGGCTGGTCCTACGAGCAGTACTTC
CASSVTGGWSYEQYF
>TRBJ2-7|TRBV7-2|.|TRBD1
TGTGCCAGCAGCTTGAACAGGGGGGCCTACGAGCAGTACTTC
CASSLNRGAYEQYF
>TRBJ2-3|TRBV12-3/TRBV12-4|many|.
TGTGCCAGCAGTCCGGCAGATACGCAGTATTTT
CASSPADTQYF
>TRBJ2-1|TRBV6-2/TRBV6-3|.|TRBD2
TGTGCCGTCATAGCGGGTAGCTCCTACAATGAGCAGTTCTTC
CAVIAGSSYNEQFF
>TRBJ2-7|TRBV28|few|.
TGTGCCAGCTCCCCTCAGGGAGGTTACTACGAGCAGTACTTC
CASSPQGGYYEQYF
>TRBJ2-2|TRBV2|few|TRBD2
TGTGCCAGCAGGAAAACGGGAGGCACCGGGGAGCTGTTTTTT
CASRKTGGTGELFF
>TRBJ2-5|TRBV10-2|many|.
TGCGCCAGCAGTTTTCGGGACACCTATCAAGAGACCCAGTACTTC
CASSFRDTYQETQYF
>TRBJ2-3|TRBV7-7|.|TRBD2
TGTGCTAGCAGCTTAGGGGCGGGGGGCTTCACAGATACGCAGTATTTT
CASSLGAGGFTDTQYF
>TRBJ1-1|TRBV29-1|many|.
TGCAGCGTTGAAAGGGGTTCGATTGGGAACACTGAAGCTTTCTTT
CSVERGSIGNTEAFF
>TRBJ2-7|TRBV12-3/TRBV12-4|.|TRBD1
TGTGCCAGCAGTTTAGCGCTCAGGGGGAACGAGCAGTACTTC
CASSLALRGNEQYF
>TRBJ2-2|TRBV6-2/TRBV6-3|many|TRBD1
TGTGCCAGCAGCCACGGGGACAGGGACACCGGGGAGCTGTTTTTT
CASSHGDRDTGELFF
>TRBJ2-5|TRBV11-2|many|TRBD2
TGTGCCAGCAGCTTTGGGTGGCGGGAGGAGGGAGAGACCCAGTACTTC
CASSFGWREEGETQYF
>TRBJ1-6|TRBV7-6|few|.
TGTGCCAGCAGCTTCGGACAGAATTCACCCCTCCACTTT
CASSFGQNSPLHF
>TRBJ2-1|TRBV7-2|many|.
TGTGCCAGCAGCTCATCACTTATAGGCTCCTACAATGAGCAGTTCTTC
CASSSSLIGSYNEQFF
>TRBJ1-1|TRBV28|few|TRBD1
TGTGCCAGCAGTTTAGTTGGACAGGCGAACACTGAAGCTTTCTTT
CASSLVGQANTEAFF
>TRBJ2-1|TRBV11-2|many|.
TGTGCCAGCAGCTTAGCACCCGGGAGCTACAATGAGCAGTTCTTC
CASSLAPGSYNEQFF
>TRBJ2-5|TRBV7-9|.|TRBD1
TGTGCCAGCAGCTCGGACAGGGGGCAAGAGACCCAGTACTTC
CASSSDRGQETQYF
>TRBJ1-3|TRBV2|.|.
TGTGCCAGCAGTGAAGCTACGGGGTCCTCTGGAAACACCATATATTTT
CASSEATGSSGNTIYF
>TRBJ2-2|TRBV19|few|.
TGTGCCAGTAGTATATCAACATCCGGGGAGCTGTTTTTT
CASSISTSGELFF
>TRBJ2-7|TRBV5-6|few|.
TGTGCCAGCAGCTCGGAGACCTTCCCCTACGAGCAGTACTTC
CASSSETFPYEQYF
>TRBJ2-1|TRBV7-9|.|.
TGTGCCAGCAGCCCTCTTAACGATGAGCAGTTCTTC
CASSPLNDEQFF
>TRBJ2-1|TRBV11-2|.|TRBD2
TGTGCCAGCAGCTCCTTACAGCGGGGTCCTTACAATGAGCAGTTCTTC
CASSSLQRGPYNEQFF
>TRBJ2-2|TRBV5-1|few|TRBD2
TGCGCCAGCAGCTTGAGTCGGGAGGCCGGGGAGCTGTTTTTT
CASSLSREAGELFF
>TRBJ1-2|TRBV12-3/TRBV12-4|many|.
TGTGCCAGCAGTCCCCAGGGTTTCCCTCGCGGCTACACCTTC
CASSPQGFPRGYTF